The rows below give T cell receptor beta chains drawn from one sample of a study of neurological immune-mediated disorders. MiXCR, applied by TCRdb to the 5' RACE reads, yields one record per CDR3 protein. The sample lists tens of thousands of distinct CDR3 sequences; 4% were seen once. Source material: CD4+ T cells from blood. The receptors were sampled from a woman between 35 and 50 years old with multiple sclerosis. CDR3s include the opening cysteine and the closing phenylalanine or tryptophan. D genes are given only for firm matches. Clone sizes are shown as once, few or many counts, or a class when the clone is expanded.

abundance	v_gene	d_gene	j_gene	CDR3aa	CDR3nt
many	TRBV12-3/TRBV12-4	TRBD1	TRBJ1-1	CASRLSHQGARSEAFF	TGTGCCAGCAGGTTAAGCCATCAGGGGGCGCGATCTGAAGCTTTCTTT
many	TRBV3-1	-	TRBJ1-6	CASSQSTTPLHF	TGTGCCAGCAGCCAATCAACAACACCCCTCCACTTT
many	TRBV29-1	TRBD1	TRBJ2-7	CSVKRTGGDEQYF	TGCAGCGTTAAAAGGACAGGGGGGGACGAGCAGTACTTC
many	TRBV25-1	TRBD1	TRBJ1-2	CASSEIRQGHGYTF	TGTGCCAGCAGTGAGATAAGACAGGGTCATGGCTACACCTTC
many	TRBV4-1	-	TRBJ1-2	CASSQTSRGNYGYTF	TGCGCCAGCAGCCAGACCTCTCGGGGGAACTATGGCTACACCTTC
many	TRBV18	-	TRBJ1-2	CASSPRQEHYGYTF	TGTGCCAGCTCACCCCGACAGGAACACTATGGCTACACCTTC
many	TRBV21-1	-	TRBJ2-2	CASSKVGRGTGELFF	-
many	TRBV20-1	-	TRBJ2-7	CSAPRLAEQYF	TGCAGTGCTCCCAGGCTAGCCGAGCAGTACTTC
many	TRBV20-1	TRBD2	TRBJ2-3	CSATRTSGGSTDTQYF	TGCAGTGCAACCCGGACTAGCGGGGGAAGCACAGATACGCAGTATTTT
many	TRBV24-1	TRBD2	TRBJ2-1	CATSDPTTQGGYNEQFF	TGTGCCACCAGTGATCCGACGACCCAGGGAGGGTACAATGAGCAGTTCTTC
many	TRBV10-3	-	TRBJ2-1	CAITGSTYNEQFF	TGTGCCATCACGGGGTCGACCTACAATGAGCAGTTCTTC
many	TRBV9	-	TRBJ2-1	CASSVDYTNDEQFF	TGTGCCAGCAGCGTAGACTACACAAACGATGAGCAGTTCTTC
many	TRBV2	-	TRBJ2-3	CASSKGGGDEYF	TGTGCCAGCAGCAAAGGGGGAGGGGACGAGTATTTT
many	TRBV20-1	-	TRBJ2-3	CSARPTDNTDTQYF	TGCAGTGCTAGACCGACAGATAACACAGATACGCAGTATTTT
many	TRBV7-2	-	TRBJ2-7	CASSLKTVSYEQYF	TGTGCCAGCAGCCTCAAGACAGTCTCCTACGAGCAGTACTTC
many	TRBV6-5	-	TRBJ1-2	CASSVEGGYGYTF	TGTGCCAGCAGTGTCGAGGGTGGCTATGGCTACACCTTC
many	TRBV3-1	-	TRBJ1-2	CASSQGDLTGGYTF	TGTGCCAGCAGCCAAGGAGACCTCACGGGAGGCTACACCTTC
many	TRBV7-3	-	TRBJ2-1	CASSLLRPSAYNEQFF	TGTGCCAGCAGCTTATTGAGGCCGAGCGCCTACAATGAGCAGTTCTTC
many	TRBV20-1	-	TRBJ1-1	CSARNSRALNTEAFF	TGCAGTGCTAGGAATAGCAGGGCCCTGAACACTGAAGCTTTCTTT
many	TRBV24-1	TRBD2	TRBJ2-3	CATSDRARGGQDTQYF	TGTGCCACCAGTGATCGAGCGCGGGGGGGACAAGATACGCAGTATTTT
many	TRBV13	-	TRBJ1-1	CASSLNAEAFF	TGTGCCAGCAGCTTGAATGCTGAAGCTTTCTTT
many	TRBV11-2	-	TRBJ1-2	CASSLAGYNYGYTF	TGTGCCAGCAGCTTAGCGGGATATAACTATGGCTACACCTTC
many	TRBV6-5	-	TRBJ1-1	CASTSGTAVIEAFF	TGTGCCAGCACCTCGGGCACGGCGGTGATTGAAGCTTTCTTT
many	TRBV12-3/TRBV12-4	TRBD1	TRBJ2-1	CASSQTGNEQFF	TGTGCCAGCAGTCAGACAGGGAATGAGCAGTTCTTC
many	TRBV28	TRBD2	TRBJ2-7	CATGGGYEQYF	TGTGCCACGGGGGGAGGGTACGAGCAGTACTTC